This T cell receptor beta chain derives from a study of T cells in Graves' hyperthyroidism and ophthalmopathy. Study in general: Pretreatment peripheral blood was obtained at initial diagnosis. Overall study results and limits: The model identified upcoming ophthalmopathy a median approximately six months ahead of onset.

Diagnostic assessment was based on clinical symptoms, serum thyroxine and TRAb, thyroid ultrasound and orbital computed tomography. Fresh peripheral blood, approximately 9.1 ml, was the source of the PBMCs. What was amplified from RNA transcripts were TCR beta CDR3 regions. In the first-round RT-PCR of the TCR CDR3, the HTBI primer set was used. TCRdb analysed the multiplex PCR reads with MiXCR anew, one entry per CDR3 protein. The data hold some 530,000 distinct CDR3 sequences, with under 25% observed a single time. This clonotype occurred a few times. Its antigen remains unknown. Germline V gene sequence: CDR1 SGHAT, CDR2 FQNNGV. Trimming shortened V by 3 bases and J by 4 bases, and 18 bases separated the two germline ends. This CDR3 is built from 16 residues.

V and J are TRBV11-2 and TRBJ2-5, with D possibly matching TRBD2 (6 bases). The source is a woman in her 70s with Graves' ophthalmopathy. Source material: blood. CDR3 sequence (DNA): TGTGCCAGCAGCTTGACGTGGCAGGCGGGAATAGAGACCCAGTACTTC. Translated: CASSLTWQAGIETQYF.